Following are 24 T cell receptor beta chains from one sample sequenced in a study of HIV-infected children after antiretroviral therapy interruption. The treatment here: PENTA 11 planned treatment interruption arm or continuous ART arm. Unique molecular identifiers were included in an RNA-based 3' RACE TCR library. TCRdb re-derived calls from the 3' RACE reads in MiXCR, one entry per CDR3 protein. Of 40,000 to 55,000 distinct CDR3 sequences listed, 4.3% are singletons. The sequencing used CD45RA+ CD4+ T cells from PBMCs, pooled from several time points, collected from a donor given antiretroviral therapy, either interrupted or continuous. Regarding subset: naive CD4+ CD45RA+ CD45RO- T cells. These receptors were collected from a pool of human donors with HIV.

The sample holds one count of this clonotype. V and J are TRBV20-1 and TRBJ1-5; D unresolved. Germline loops: CDR1 DFQATT, CDR2 SNEGSKA (reference sequence). The CDR3 is made up of 13 amino acids. V was clipped by 7 bases and J by 7 bases, with 17 bases between them. The CDR3 region has the DNA TGCAGTGGAAAAGAGGAGGATGGGCAGCCCCAGCATTTT. It codes for CSGKEEDGQPQHF.

The sample holds many counts of this clonotype. In DNA, the CDR3 is TGCGCCAGCAGCCAAGAGCGGGGACAGGTCTACAATGAGCAGTTCTTC. It specifies CASSQERGQVYNEQFF. V gene TRBV4-1 combines with J gene TRBJ2-1; 8 bases are a match to TRBD1. Per germline, CDR1 MGHRA and CDR2 YSYEKL. The CDR3 contains 16 residues. Unmatched junction bases numbered 4, after V lost 0 bases and J lost 3 bases.

This clonotype turned up a few times. The V call is TRBV4-1, the J call TRBJ2-2, with D uncertain. The CDR3 contains 16 residues. V was trimmed by 3 bases and J by 8 bases, leaving 19 bases between them. CDR1 is MGHRA, CDR2 YSYEKL, per germline. The CDR3 sequence is CASSQGSGPALGELFF. In DNA form, the CDR3 reads TGCGCCAGCAGCCAGGGCTCCGGCCCTGCGCTGGGGGAGCTGTTTTTT.

J is TRBJ1-4 and V is TRBV6-5; the D gene is possibly TRBD1 (5 bases). The CDR3 extends over 12 amino acids. Looked up from germline, CDR1 is MNHEY and CDR2 is SVGAGI. V lost 6 bases and J 8 bases, leaving 10 bases between the germline ends. DNA for the CDR3: TGTGCCAGCAGCGGGGGACGCGAAAAACTGTTTTTT. Its protein is CASSGGREKLFF.

The V and J genes are TRBV28 and TRBJ2-4; perhaps TRBD1 as D (6 bases). Germline V gene data show CDR1 as MDHEN and CDR2 as SYDVKM. There are 18 residues in the CDR3. The V end lost 6 bases, the J end lost 9 bases, and 30 bases lay between the germline ends. CDR3 amino acids: CASREPTGDALPLGIQYF. CDR3 sequence (DNA): TGTGCCAGCAGGGAGCCGACAGGAGACGCTCTCCCGTTAGGCATTCAGTACTTC. Drawing the rest from reference TRBV28 and TRBJ2-4, the complete variable domain is DVKVTQSSRYLVKRTGEKVFLECVQDMDHENMFWYRQDPGLGLRLIYFSYDVKMKEKGDIPEGYSVSREKKERFSLILESASTNQTSMYLCASREPTGDALPLGIQYFGAGTRLSVL.

Ten or more counts support this clonotype. The chain joins TRBV29-1 to TRBJ1-1; D not certain. This CDR3 has 12 residues. V dropped 3 bases and J dropped 0 bases, with 5 bases sitting between them. Germline V gene data show CDR1 as SQVTM and CDR2 as ANQGSEA. DNA for the CDR3: TGCAGCGTTGATGGAGTGAACACTGAAGCTTTCTTT. Residues: CSVDGVNTEAFF.

The gene calls are TRBV5-1 and TRBJ1-2; weak D call: TRBD1 (6 bases). The V end was cut by 1 base, the J end by 8 bases, with 15 bases between. Per the germline V gene, CDR1 is SGHRS and CDR2 is YFSETQ. The CDR3 extends over 14 amino acids. CDR3 region: CASSLNREARGYTF. The CDR3 DNA reads TGCGCCAGCAGCTTGAACAGGGAAGCACGCGGCTACACCTTC.

This clonotype has a count of ten or more. This rearrangement joins TRBV2 to TRBJ2-2; 8 positions match TRBD2. The CDR3 has 14 residues. V lost 6 bases to trimming and J lost 5 bases; unmatched junction nucleotides: 5. CDR1 and CDR2 (germline): SNHLY, FYNNEI. DNA of the CDR3: TGTGCCAGCAGCGGGGGGGGCCGGACCGGGGAGCTGTTTTTT. Translation: CASSGGGRTGELFF.

This clonotype has a count of ten or more. This rearrangement joins TRBV7-9 to TRBJ1-1; 7 bases are a match to TRBD1. V shed 3 bases and J 0 bases; nucleotides not matched to a gene: 4. This CDR3 spans 15 amino acids. Looked up from germline, CDR1 is SEHNR and CDR2 is FQNEAQ (reference sequence). This chain's CDR3 is CASSFHGTVNTEAFF. As DNA, the CDR3 is TGTGCCAGCAGCTTTCACGGGACAGTGAACACTGAAGCTTTCTTT.

There are many counts of this clonotype. The V and J genes are TRBV27 and TRBJ2-3, with 11 bases that match TRBD2. Trimming removed 4 bases from V and 4 bases from J; junction bases left unmatched: 4. Germline V gene lookup returns CDR1 MNHEY and CDR2 SMNVEV (reference sequence). There are 15 residues in the CDR3. The CDR3 protein is CASSSLAGGSDTQYF. The CDR3, as DNA: TGTGCCAGCAGTTCCCTAGCGGGGGGATCAGATACGCAGTATTTT.

Many counts were recorded for this clonotype. J is TRBJ2-1 and V is TRBV6-6; the D gene is possibly TRBD2 (5 bases). Trimming stripped 5 bases from V and 0 bases from J, with 14 bases between. The germline V gene has CDR1 MNHNY and CDR2 SVGAGI (reference sequence). CDR3 length: 16 residues. CDR3 DNA: TGTGCCAGCAGTGGACCCACGGGGAGCTCCTACAATGAGCAGTTCTTC. This codes for CASSGPTGSSYNEQFF.

This clonotype was recorded many times. This chain joins TRBV10-3 and TRBJ1-2, with no clear D. Between the trimmed V and J ends, which lost 4 bases and 2 bases, there was a span of 8 bases. Germline lookup yields CDR1 ENHRY and CDR2 SYGVKD. The length of the CDR3 is 13 residues. The CDR3 sequence: CAISGDKNYGYTF. CDR3 nucleotide sequence: TGTGCCATCAGTGGAGACAAGAACTATGGCTACACCTTC.

This clonotype occurred many times. The chain has TRBV24-1 and TRBJ2-6, with no clear D. Germline V gene sequence: CDR1 KGHDR, CDR2 SFDVKD. The V end lost 1 base, the J end lost 1 base, and 10 bases lay between the germline ends. The CDR3 spans 17 residues. CDR3 sequence: CATSDFSAGSGANVLTF. The CDR3 DNA reads TGTGCCACCAGTGATTTCTCCGCAGGATCTGGGGCCAACGTCCTGACTTTC.

At least ten counts were recorded for this clonotype. V is TRBV2 and J is TRBJ2-5; D not certain. Trimming cost V 5 bases and J 1 base, with 5 bases left between them. This CDR3 is 12 amino acids long. From germline, CDR1 is SNHLY and CDR2 FYNNEI. The CDR3 DNA sequence: TGTGCCAGCAGTCAAGTCCAAGAGACCCAGTACTTC. It is translated as CASSQVQETQYF.

V and J are TRBV5-6 and TRBJ2-5, with 7 nucleotides matching TRBD1. V lost 5 bases and J lost 1; bases outside the gene matches: 2. Germline V CDR1 and CDR2: SGHDT, YYEEEE. This CDR3 contains 13 residues. Here the CDR3 reads CASRTGIQETQYF. CDR3 nucleotides: TGTGCCAGCAGGACAGGGATCCAAGAGACCCAGTACTTC.

This clonotype was observed a few times. The chain couples TRBV7-7 to TRBJ2-7; 10 nucleotides agree with TRBD1. The CDR3 sequence is 14 residues long. Per the germline V gene, CDR1 is SSHAT and CDR2 is FNYEAQ (reference sequence). V dropped 5 bases and J dropped 4; count of bases not matched to a gene: 5. CDR3: CASSVGQGEYEQYF. The CDR3 DNA sequence: TGTGCCAGCAGCGTAGGACAGGGGGAATACGAGCAGTACTTC. The variable domain in full, with the rest retrieved from reference TRBV7-7 and TRBJ2-7, is GAGVSQSPRYKVTKRGQDVTLRCDPISSHATLYWYQQALGQGPEFLTYFNYEAQPDKSGLPSDRFSAERPEGSISTLTIQRTEQRDSAMYRCASSVGQGEYEQYFGPGTRLTVT.

This clonotype turned up a few times. This chain links TRBV6-5 with TRBJ2-5, with D unclear. The length of the CDR3 is 14 residues. Germline assignment: CDR1 MNHEY and CDR2 SVGAGI. V was pared by 5 bases and J by 1 base, with 11 bases between. The CDR3 region is CASSASRIQETQYF. In nucleotides, the CDR3 is TGTGCCAGCAGTGCTTCTAGGATCCAAGAGACCCAGTACTTC.

In this sample, this clonotype turned up many times. The chain uses TRBV6-2 or TRBV6-3 and TRBJ1-2, with TRBD1 identical over 7 bases. CDR3 length equals 15 residues. CDR1 MNHEY and CDR2 SVGEGT come from the germline V gene. Unmatched junction bases numbered 7, after V lost 4 bases and J lost 2 bases. This CDR3 reads CASSSTKTGNYGYTF. As DNA, the CDR3 is TGTGCCAGCAGTTCCACGAAGACAGGGAACTATGGCTACACCTTC.

This clonotype came up many times. The chain recombines TRBV12-3 or TRBV12-4 with TRBJ1-6, with 9 bases matching TRBD1. The CDR3 has 14 amino acids. V was clipped by 1 base and J by 9 bases; unmatched bases: 1. This chain's CDR3 is CASSLGTGVSPLHF. The CDR3 bases are TGTGCCAGCAGTTTAGGGACAGGGGTTTCACCCCTCCACTTT.

There are many counts of this clonotype. The V call is TRBV9, the J call TRBJ1-1; weak D call: TRBD1 (5 bases). Germline CDR1 is SGDLS and CDR2 is YYNGEE. V shed 4 bases and J shed 8 bases, with 12 bases lying between them. The length of the CDR3 is 12 residues. CDR3 sequence reads: CASSLGDSEAFF. CDR3 bases: TGTGCCAGCAGCCTAGGGGATTCGGAAGCTTTCTTT.

This clonotype was counted at least ten times. The chain links TRBV18 to TRBJ2-7, with 8 positions matching TRBD1. The V and J ends lost 3 bases and 6 bases, in that order; junction bases with no gene match: 10. The CDR3 loop spans 15 amino acids. Germline CDR1 KGHSH, CDR2 LQKENI. The DNA for the CDR3 is TGTGCCAGCTCACCCCCTGCCAGGGGGCAAAGCGAGCAGTACTTC. Translated: CASSPPARGQSEQYF.

Many counts were recorded for this clonotype. The chain couples TRBV20-1 to TRBJ1-2, with TRBD1 matching over 7 bases. V gave up 2 bases and J gave up 8 bases; unmatched junction bases: 14. The CDR3 covers 15 residues. Per the germline V gene, CDR1 is DFQATT and CDR2 is SNEGSKA (reference sequence). The CDR3 DNA sequence: TGCAGTGCTAGATTAGGGGGAAAGGGGGCAGAAGGCTACACCTTC. Its protein product is CSARLGGKGAEGYTF.

V is TRBV10-3 and J is TRBJ1-1; D might be TRBD1 (6 bases). CDR1 is ENHRY and CDR2 is SYGVKD in the germline V gene. The CDR3 runs 11 residues. Trimming took 11 bases from V and 5 from J, leaving 12 bases between them. The CDR3 loop reads CALSTGTEAFF. The CDR3 nucleotides read TGTGCCCTTTCTACAGGGACTGAAGCTTTCTTT.

This clonotype was detected ten times or more. The CDR3 nucleotides are TGTGCCACCATGACTCTGCGGAACACTGAAGCTTTCTTT. Protein product: CATMTLRNTEAFF. The chain combines TRBV12-3 or TRBV12-4 with TRBJ1-1; D remains ambiguous. The CDR3 sequence is 13 residues long. The V gene lost 10 bases and the J gene lost 1 base, with 13 bases spanning the gap.